A single sample is the source of the 29 T cell receptor beta chains below, sequenced in a study of blood T cell repertoires in COVID-19. Sequencing was performed with immunoSEQ multiplex PCR; in TCRdb, only in-frame clones are kept and a portion is missing. This table holds roughly 240,000 clones, 75% to 90% found once. The sequencing input was peripheral blood. Receptors originate from a man aged 55-75 years who had recovered from COVID-19.

The gene calls are TRBV18 and TRBJ1-2, with a weak D call TRBD1 (6 bases). The CDR3 consists of 13 residues. Trimming pared 4 bases from V and 8 bases from J, leaving 14 bases between. Germline loops: CDR1 KGHSH, CDR2 LQKENI. The CDR3 spells CASSLQGALGYTF. The CDR3 bases are TGTGCCAGCTCACTACAGGGCGCACTGGGCTACACCTTC.

The chain carries TRBV24-1 and TRBJ2-1, with 10 bases lining up with TRBD2. J was trimmed by 9 bases and V by 3 bases; bases with no gene match: 10. The germline gives CDR1 KGHDR, CDR2 SFDVKD. The CDR3 is 16 residues long. The CDR3 is CATSDSSSGRFGEQFF. CDR3 nucleotide sequence: TGTGCCACCAGTGATAGTTCTAGCGGGAGATTCGGTGAGCAGTTCTTC.

The genes are TRBV5-1 and TRBJ2-7; the D is unclear. V was clipped by 0 bases and J by 2 bases, with 9 bases between them. CDR3 length equals 14 residues. Germline V gene lookup returns CDR1 SGHRS and CDR2 YFSETQ. The CDR3 reads CASSLELPPYEQYF. The CDR3, as DNA: TGCGCCAGCAGCTTGGAACTTCCCCCCTACGAGCAGTACTTC.

The CDR3 DNA sequence: TGTGCCAGTAGTACTACAGGGGGCAGGAATACGCAGTATTTT. Amino acids: CASSTTGGRNTQYF. This chain joins TRBV19 and TRBJ2-3, with 9 bases aligning to TRBD1. Germline V gene sequence: CDR1 LNHDA, CDR2 SQIVND (reference sequence). The V segment lost 4 bases and the J segment 7 bases; nucleotides outside the gene matches: 6. This CDR3 is 14 amino acids long.

This clone was detected a few times. This chain links TRBV15 with TRBJ1-4; no clear D. The CDR3 spans 14 residues. Germline CDR1 reads LNHNV; CDR2 reads YYDKDF (reference sequence). V was pared by 0 bases and J by 7 bases, with 9 bases between. The CDR3 nucleotides read TGTGCCACCAGCAGAGATCCCATTAGTGAAAAACTGTTTTTT. Encoded protein: CATSRDPISEKLFF. Variable domain in full (rest from reference TRBV15 and TRBJ1-4): DAMVIQNPRYQVTQFGKPVTLSCSQTLNHNVMYWYQQKSSQAPKLLFHYYDKDFNNEADTPDNFQSRRPNTSFCFLDIRSPGLGDTAMYLCATSRDPISEKLFFGSGTQLSVL.

A single count supports this clone. The chain combines TRBV18 with TRBJ2-5, with TRBD1 as a possible D gene (6 bases). Trimming left V 3 bases short and J 2 bases short, with 16 bases between. Germline CDR1 is KGHSH and CDR2 is LQKENI. This CDR3 has 16 residues. CDR3 nucleotides: TGTGCCAGCTCACCCGGAAAGACCAGGGGTCAAGAGACCCAGTACTTC. Translating gives CASSPGKTRGQETQYF.

This chain links TRBV18 with TRBJ1-1, with 7 bases fitting TRBD1. The J segment lost 4 bases and the V segment lost 1 base, leaving 0 bases of the junction unmatched. This CDR3 is built from 13 residues. Germline V gives CDR1 KGHSH, CDR2 LQKENI. The CDR3 coding sequence is TGTGCCAGCTCACCACAGGGGGCCACTGAAGCTTTCTTT. Protein sequence: CASSPQGATEAFF. The full variable domain, its missing parts supplied by reference TRBV18 and TRBJ1-1, is NAGVMQNPRHLVRRRGQEARLRCSPMKGHSHVYWYRQLPEEGLKFMVYLQKENIIDESGMPKERFSAEFPKEGPSILRIQQVVRGDSAAYFCASSPQGATEAFFGQGTRLTVV.

The genes are TRBV5-4 and TRBJ2-7; possibly TRBD2 for D (6 bases). CDR1 is SGHNT, CDR2 YYREEE, per germline (reference sequence). This CDR3 has 14 amino acids. Deletions cut 4 bases from V and 2 bases from J, with 13 bases between. In DNA form, the CDR3 reads TGTGCCAGCAGCGGCGGGACTTCCGCCTACGAGCAGTACTTC. Amino acids: CASSGGTSAYEQYF.

The chain has TRBV5-5 and TRBJ1-5; 8 bases are shared with TRBD1. Trimming removed 4 bases from V and 0 bases from J; junction bases left unmatched: 6. This CDR3 is built from 16 residues. Germline V gene lookup returns CDR1 SGHKS and CDR2 YYEKEE (reference sequence). CDR3 nucleotide sequence: TGTGCCAGCAGCCATGACAGGGGCTTTAGCAATCAGCCCCAGCATTTT. Translated: CASSHDRGFSNQPQHF.

The V call is TRBV14, the J call TRBJ2-3; 8 bases agree with TRBD2. CDR3 length equals 15 residues. CDR1 is SGHDN, CDR2 FVKESK, per germline. After removal of 1 base from V and 3 bases from J, the junction contained 3 bases not matched to a gene. CDR3 DNA sequence: TGTGCCAGCAGCCAAGCGGGACTAGGGACAGATACGCAGTATTTT. This sequence encodes CASSQAGLGTDTQYF.

The chain employs TRBV6-1 and TRBJ2-7; D is unclear. The CDR3 consists of 15 residues. V lost 2 bases to trimming and J lost 6 bases, with 17 bases between them. CDR1 is MNHNS, CDR2 SASEGT, per germline. The CDR3 spells CASSEKVTGGPEQYF. CDR3 DNA: TGTGCCAGCAGTGAAAAGGTCACCGGCGGCCCCGAGCAGTACTTC.

This clone was recorded only once. The chain uses TRBV27 and TRBJ2-2, with a tentative D call TRBD1 (6 bases). Between the trimmed V and J ends, which lost 6 bases and 1 base, there was a span of 15 bases. This CDR3 spans 16 amino acids. Looked up from germline, CDR1 is MNHEY and CDR2 is SMNVEV (reference sequence). The CDR3 is CASRKKRTENTGELFF. The CDR3 DNA follows: TGTGCCAGCAGAAAAAAACGGACAGAGAACACCGGGGAGCTGTTTTTT.

The rearrangement uses TRBV27 and TRBJ2-4; 12 bases align to TRBD1. V was pared by 10 bases and J by 6 bases, with 7 bases of the junction left unmatched. This CDR3 is 14 amino acids long. Germline CDR1 and CDR2: MNHEY and SMNVEV (reference sequence). For the CDR3, the DNA is TGTGCCACCCGGGACAGGGGGCTTGGAAACATTCAGTACTTC. It translates to CATRDRGLGNIQYF.

This clone was recorded once. V usage is TRBV5-1 and J usage is TRBJ2-1; a possible D gene is TRBD2 (6 bases). This CDR3 has 14 amino acids. V lost 0 bases and J lost 8, with 12 bases in between. Germline V gene data show CDR1 as SGHRS and CDR2 as YFSETQ. The CDR3 here is CASSLGGGFDEQFF. The CDR3 DNA follows: TGCGCCAGCAGCTTGGGGGGAGGCTTTGATGAGCAGTTCTTC.

This chain joins TRBV30 and TRBJ2-3; perhaps TRBD2 as D (6 bases). Trimming removed 1 base at V and 14 bases at J, with 19 bases between. Germline CDR1 reads GTSNPN; CDR2 reads SVGIG (reference sequence). The CDR3 extends over 13 amino acids. Here the CDR3 reads CAWSGPRRGQVYF. The CDR3 nucleotides are TGTGCCTGGAGTGGACCCAGGAGGGGTCAAGTGTATTTT.

J is TRBJ1-2 and V is TRBV27; weak D call: TRBD1 (5 bases). The V end was cut by 6 bases, the J end by 4 bases, with 18 bases between. The germline gives CDR1 MNHEY, CDR2 SMNVEV (reference sequence). The CDR3 has 15 residues. CDR3 in DNA: TGTGCCAGCAGACAAAACTCGGGCGGGGGCTATGGCTACACCTTC. This sequence encodes CASRQNSGGGYGYTF.

This chain uses TRBV11-3 with TRBJ2-2; TRBD2 aligns across 9 bases. This CDR3 spans 17 amino acids. The germline gives CDR1 SGHNT, CDR2 YENEEA. The J segment lost 1 base and the V segment lost 5 bases, leaving 8 bases of the junction unmatched. The CDR3 loop reads CASSRSGGQMNTGELFF. Here the CDR3 DNA reads TGTGCCAGCAGCCGTAGCGGGGGCCAAATGAACACCGGGGAGCTGTTTTTT.

The chain has TRBV29-1 and TRBJ2-5; TRBD2 is a possible D gene (6 bases). The germline V and J ends were trimmed by 4 bases and 10 bases, with 22 bases remaining between them. From germline, CDR1 is SQVTM and CDR2 ANQGSEA. The CDR3 runs 14 residues. The CDR3 loop reads CSVGSPGETRDQYF. CDR3 bases: TGCAGCGTTGGTAGTCCGGGAGAAACAAGAGACCAGTACTTC.

CDR3 sequence: CASSLARDGGKPKPSSTDTQYF. In DNA form, the CDR3 reads TGTGCCAGCAGCTTAGCGAGGGACGGGGGGAAACCGAAACCCTCTAGCACAGATACGCAGTATTTT. V and J are TRBV7-8 and TRBJ2-3, with TRBD2 matching 7 bases. The germline CDR1 and CDR2 sequences are SGHVS and FQNEAQ. Trimming at V came to 0 bases and at J to 0 bases, leaving 21 bases not matched to a gene. The CDR3 loop spans 22 amino acids. The whole variable domain, remainder taken from reference TRBV7-8 and TRBJ2-3, is GAGVSQSPRYKVAKRGQDVALRCDPISGHVSLFWYQQALGQGPEFLTYFQNEAQLDKSGLPSDRFFAERPEGSVSTLKIQRTQQEDSAVYLCASSLARDGGKPKPSSTDTQYFGPGTRLTVL.

J is TRBJ1-4 and V is TRBV5-1; TRBD1 is a possible D gene (6 bases). The germline V gene has CDR1 SGHRS and CDR2 YFSETQ. Trimming shortened V by 3 bases and J by 8 bases, and 23 bases separated the two germline ends. This CDR3 spans 17 amino acids. The CDR3 loop is CASSYGRTALGGEKLFF. The DNA of the CDR3 is TGCGCCAGCAGCTACGGGCGGACAGCCCTTGGCGGGGAAAAACTGTTTTTT.

This clone has just one count. The rearrangement joins TRBV5-6 to TRBJ2-7; TRBD2 is a possible D gene (5 bases). The CDR3 has 13 amino acids. The V end was cut by 4 bases, the J end by 5 bases, with 13 bases between. Germline V CDR1 and CDR2: SGHDT, YYEEEE. The CDR3 sequence is CASSPGLVNEQYF. The CDR3 DNA reads as TGTGCCAGCAGCCCAGGACTCGTCAACGAGCAGTACTTC.

The genes are TRBV13 and TRBJ1-1, with D perhaps matching TRBD1 (6 bases). The CDR3 length is 15 residues. Trimming pared 5 bases from V and 0 bases from J, leaving 13 bases between. Germline V gives CDR1 PRHDT, CDR2 FYEKMQ (reference sequence). CDR3 sequence (DNA): TGTGCCAGCAGCCATGGACAGCCCGTGAACACTGAAGCTTTCTTT. The encoded protein is CASSHGQPVNTEAFF.

This sequence joins TRBV11-2 and TRBJ2-3, with a possible D match to TRBD1 (5 bases). The V gene lost 3 bases and the J gene lost 0 bases, with 10 bases spanning the gap. The germline V gene has CDR1 SGHAT and CDR2 FQNNGV. The CDR3 contains 15 residues. The CDR3 loop reads CASSFPGFSTDTQYF. In DNA form, the CDR3 reads TGTGCCAGCAGCTTCCCAGGGTTCAGCACAGATACGCAGTATTTT.

This clone was found a few times. The chain recombines TRBV30 with TRBJ1-3; the match to TRBD1 covers 9 bases. V was pared by 8 bases and J by 0 bases, with 8 bases of the junction left unmatched. This CDR3 contains 15 residues. CDR1 and CDR2 from the germline V gene are GTSNPN and SVGIG (reference sequence). For the CDR3, the DNA is TGTGCCGGGGCCCGGGACAGGGCCTCTGGAAACACCATATATTTT. Its protein product is CAGARDRASGNTIYF. The whole variable domain, remainder taken from reference TRBV30 and TRBJ1-3, is SQTIHQWPATLVQPVGSPLSLECTVEGTSNPNLYWYRQAAGRGLQLLFYSVGIGQISSEVPQNLSASRPQDRQFILSSKKLLLSDSGFYLCAGARDRASGNTIYFGEGSWLTVV.

This clone was seen a few times. This chain joins TRBV19 and TRBJ2-3, with D unresolved. Trimming removed 2 bases from V and 1 base from J, with 4 bases in between. The CDR3 spans 13 residues. The germline CDR1 and CDR2 sequences are LNHDA and SQIVND (reference sequence). Here the CDR3 DNA reads TGTGCCAGTAGTATACAGGGCACAGATACGCAGTATTTT. Its protein product is CASSIQGTDTQYF.

This clone has only a few counts. J is TRBJ2-2 and V is TRBV27; 9 bases line up with TRBD2. This CDR3 is built from 16 residues. Germline V gene sequence: CDR1 MNHEY, CDR2 SMNVEV (reference sequence). The trim removed 5 bases at V and 5 bases at J, leaving 9 bases unmatched. Written as DNA, the CDR3 is TGTGCCAGCAGTCCCTCTAGCGGGACAACGACCGGGGAGCTGTTTTTT. This codes for CASSPSSGTTTGELFF.

In this sample, this clone turned up a few times. V usage is TRBV19 and J usage is TRBJ1-3, with D unclear. Germline loops: CDR1 LNHDA, CDR2 SQIVND (reference sequence). The CDR3 spans 14 residues. Deletions cut 3 bases from V and 0 bases from J, with 6 bases between. CDR3 loop: CASSMGGSGNTIYF. Written as DNA, the CDR3 is TGTGCCAGTAGTATGGGAGGCTCTGGAAACACCATATATTTT.

This sequence joins TRBV20-1 and TRBJ2-3; 8 nucleotides agree with TRBD2. J lost 1 base, V lost 3 bases, and 3 bases had no gene match. Germline V lookup: CDR1 DFQATT, CDR2 SNEGSKA (reference sequence). The CDR3 has 14 residues. This CDR3 reads CSASSGAGTDTQYF. CDR3 nucleotides: TGCAGTGCTAGTAGCGGGGCAGGCACAGATACGCAGTATTTT.

The rearrangement joins TRBV12-5 to TRBJ1-4; TRBD1 might be the D (6 bases). Trimming shortened V by 0 bases and J by 7 bases, and 15 bases separated the two germline ends. The CDR3 runs 16 residues. In germline, CDR1 is LGHNT, CDR2 FRNRAP. The CDR3 is CASGLVAGARAEKLFF. For the CDR3, the DNA is TGTGCTAGTGGTTTGGTAGCAGGGGCCCGTGCTGAAAAACTGTTTTTT.